The entry below gives a single T cell receptor beta chain sequence along with its context. Its target is not known. Sequence at one end of the junction differs from germline and may be a read error. The data originate from a study of tumor-infiltrating lymphocytes in primary liver carcinoma. Turning to the study itself: Those enrolled were patients of both sexes, who were aged 30 to 69 years. Sequencing of the samples generated roughly 3.65 to 7.5 million productive TCRbeta reads, with similar yields across tissue types.

Reverse transcription of approximately 0.55 ug total RNA with a constant-region primer produced TCR beta cDNA. Employing slightly modified ARM-PCR, three nested multiplex PCR rounds were run, and these gave rise to the TCR beta libraries. A C-beta reverse primer and TRBV1-TRBV30 forward primers served in each of the first two PCR rounds, at approximately 10 cycles apiece. TCRdb re-called the multiplex PCR reads through MiXCR, storing one row per CDR3 protein. In the table there are hundreds of thousands of distinct CDR3 sequences, roughly 60% of which are singletons. The CDR3 spans 11 residues. The germline gives CDR1 SGHAT, CDR2 FQNNGV. Germline DNA was also extracted, and blood RNA derived from unsorted whole blood. Study-wide results and caveats: Because of bulk unsorted sampling, CD4+ and CD8+ repertoires were not subjected to comparison. The 250 largest clones made up significantly more of tumor than blood repertoires (p = 0.039).

This clonotype was sampled from a woman aged 30 to 39 with primary liver carcinoma and hepatitis B virus infection. The specimen sequenced was peripheral blood. The V and J genes are TRBV11-2 and TRBJ2-5; perhaps TRBD2 as D (5 bases). In DNA, the CDR3 is TGTGCCAGGAGCCGGGGAGAGACCCAGTGCTTC. Translation gives CARSRGETQCF.